Listed below are T cell receptor beta chains from one sample, sequenced in a study of regulatory dendritic cells for organ transplantation. Profiling relied on immunoSEQ multiplex PCR, and the TCRdb table lists in-frame clones only, not all of them. The table has fewer than 15,000 clones, approximately 75% seen once. Their recognized antigens are unknown. Sequenced sample: naive CD8+ T cells from blood cultured with regulatory dendritic cells. These receptor sequences come from a human donor in good health. The CDR3 runs from the conserved cysteine through the conserved F or W. Each record gives: D gene, J gene, clone size, V gene, CDR3 protein, CDR3 DNA. A D gene is named only where the DNA matches it firmly. Not every row has a clone size; where given, it reads once, few, many or a size class.

-,TRBJ1-1,few,TRBV4-1,CASRLTGNTEAFF,TGCGCCAGCCGTCTGACAGGGAACACTGAAGCTTTCTTT
-,TRBJ1-1,-,TRBV29-1,CSVVRRGTEAFF,TGCAGCGTTGTTAGAAGGGGCACTGAAGCTTTCTTT
-,TRBJ1-1,-,TRBV4-3,CASSGDTWNTEAFF,TGCGCCAGCAGCGGGGACACCTGGAACACTGAAGCTTTCTTT
-,TRBJ1-5,-,TRBV4-1,CASSLGGGYNQPQHF,TGCGCCAGCAGCCTCGGGGGAGGTTACAATCAGCCCCAGCATTTT
-,TRBJ2-7,once,TRBV7-9,CASSSLQGSFDEQYF,TGTGCCAGCAGCTCCCTACAGGGAAGCTTTGACGAGCAGTACTTC
TRBD1,TRBJ2-1,-,TRBV2,CASRDRVNEQFF,TGTGCCAGCAGAGACAGGGTGAATGAGCAGTTCTTC
TRBD1,TRBJ1-2,-,TRBV27,CASSFTGGYGYTF,TGTGCCAGCAGTTTTACAGGGGGTTATGGCTACACCTTC
-,TRBJ2-5,-,TRBV7-6,CASSRSVWETQYF,TGTGCCAGCAGCCGTTCGGTGTGGGAGACCCAGTACTTC
TRBD1,TRBJ1-6,-,TRBV5-6,CASSRADGQGKNSPLHF,TGTGCCAGCAGCAGAGCGGACGGACAGGGTAAAAATTCACCCCTCCACTTT
TRBD1,TRBJ2-7,-,TRBV5-6,CASTPDRGKRYEQYF,TGTGCCAGCACCCCGGACAGGGGGAAGAGATACGAGCAGTACTTC
-,TRBJ2-1,-,TRBV7-6,CASSTTVEDEQFF,TGTGCCAGCAGCACTACCGTTGAGGATGAGCAGTTCTTC
TRBD1,TRBJ2-7,once,TRBV10-3,CAIMGQGASEQYF,TGTGCCATCATGGGACAGGGGGCTTCTGAGCAGTACTTC
-,TRBJ1-1,-,TRBV6-1,CASSEKLQGGMSEAFF,TGTGCCAGCAGTGAAAAATTGCAGGGCGGAATGTCTGAAGCTTTCTTT
-,TRBJ1-2,large,TRBV29-1,CSVYLEYGYTF,TGCAGCGTTTATCTAGAATATGGCTACACCTTC
TRBD1,TRBJ1-1,-,TRBV11-3,CASSVEGAQTEAFF,TGTGCCAGCAGCGTAGAGGGGGCGCAAACTGAAGCTTTCTTT
TRBD1,TRBJ1-2,few,TRBV2,CASSITGAGYGYTF,TGTGCCAGCAGTATCACAGGGGCGGGCTATGGCTACACCTTC
-,TRBJ2-7,once,TRBV29-1,CSVDSWGETYF,TGCAGCGTTGACTCATGGGGGGAGACCTACTTC
-,TRBJ1-1,once,TRBV7-6,CASSFGTYGVEAFF,TGTGCCAGCAGCTTCGGTACCTACGGGGTTGAAGCTTTCTTT
TRBD1,TRBJ2-7,-,TRBV7-9,CASSWGTVTYEQYF,TGTGCCAGCAGCTGGGGGACAGTTACCTACGAGCAGTACTTC
-,TRBJ1-1,-,TRBV5-1,CASSPAIGGSGDTEAFF,TGCGCCAGCAGCCCTGCGATTGGGGGCTCGGGTGACACTGAAGCTTTCTTT
-,TRBJ2-7,-,TRBV5-6,CASSFQGRAYEQYF,TGTGCCAGCAGCTTCCAGGGAAGAGCCTACGAGCAGTACTTC
TRBD1,TRBJ2-4,-,TRBV19,CASSMGQVPLGKNIQYF,TGTGCCAGTAGTATGGGACAGGTTCCCTTAGGCAAAAACATTCAGTACTTC
TRBD1,TRBJ2-7,-,TRBV11-2,CASSFRDRGPYEQYF,TGTGCCAGCAGCTTCCGGGACAGGGGTCCCTACGAGCAGTACTTC
-,TRBJ2-3,-,TRBV9,CASSVSFGGLSSTDTQYF,TGTGCCAGCAGCGTAAGTTTCGGGGGATTAAGTAGCACAGATACGCAGTATTTT
-,TRBJ1-1,-,TRBV29-1,CSVTGTLNTEAFF,TGCAGCGTAACCGGGACACTGAACACTGAAGCTTTCTTT
-,TRBJ2-1,-,TRBV9,CASSVGAGQSYNEQFF,TGTGCCAGCAGCGTAGGGGCAGGGCAGTCCTACAATGAGCAGTTCTTC
-,TRBJ2-7,-,TRBV7-8,CASSFGRVEQYF,TGTGCCAGCAGCTTTGGCAGGGTCGAGCAGTACTTC
-,TRBJ2-5,-,TRBV6-5,CASRPGQRDTETQYF,TGTGCCAGCCGACCCGGACAGAGGGACACAGAGACCCAGTACTTC
TRBD1,TRBJ2-2,once,TRBV7-6,CASSFSPTGGDTGELFF,TGTGCCAGCAGCTTCTCGCCGACAGGGGGGGACACCGGGGAGCTGTTTTTT
TRBD1,TRBJ2-3,-,TRBV5-6,CASSAGQGSQYF,TGTGCCAGCAGCGCCGGACAGGGTTCGCAGTATTTT
-,TRBJ1-4,-,TRBV5-1,CASSFEMGSGSGLFF,TGCGCCAGCAGCTTCGAAATGGGGTCCGGATCGGGATTGTTTTTT
TRBD2,TRBJ2-1,-,TRBV7-2,CASSASSGGPPGHEQFF,TGTGCCAGCAGCGCTTCTAGCGGGGGGCCCCCTGGGCATGAGCAGTTCTTC
TRBD2,TRBJ2-1,-,TRBV5-1,CASRPELAGVGNEQFF,TGCGCCAGCAGACCGGAACTAGCGGGGGTGGGCAATGAGCAGTTCTTC
-,TRBJ2-5,-,TRBV7-8,CASSARREGQETQYF,TGTGCCAGCAGCGCTCGCAGGGAAGGGCAAGAGACCCAGTACTTC
TRBD2,TRBJ2-1,-,TRBV14,CASSQAVLAGSHNEQFF,TGTGCCAGCAGCCAAGCGGTGCTAGCGGGGTCTCACAATGAGCAGTTCTTC
TRBD1,TRBJ2-7,once,TRBV9,CVSSAGQGSSEQYF,TGTGTCAGCAGCGCGGGACAGGGGTCCTCGGAGCAGTACTTC
TRBD2,TRBJ2-1,-,TRBV11-3,CASSFEAGAPVGEQFF,TGTGCCAGCAGCTTCGAAGCGGGGGCCCCGGTAGGCGAGCAGTTCTTC